Below are 29 T cell receptor beta chains sequenced from a single sample in a study of Ad26.COV2.S vaccination and SARS-CoV-2 variants. The method was immunoSEQ multiplex PCR; TCRdb's version includes in-frame clones alone and lacks a portion of them. The sample records some 480,000 clones, 70% to 90% being singletons. Treatment: roughly 19 received Ad26.COV2.S at low or high dose, single or two shots; five or six received placebo; per-sample allocation not given. At day 63 after the first vaccine or placebo injection, samples were drawn. The sample consisted of peripheral blood, taken in a trial of Ad26.COV2.S vaccine versus placebo. The receptors stem from a person aged 18-65 years who received the Ad26.COV2.S COVID-19 vaccine or a placebo.

The genes are TRBV6-1 and TRBJ1-5, with no clear D. Germline-derived CDR1 and CDR2 are MNHNS and SASEGT. V was trimmed by 0 bases and J by 4 bases, leaving 13 bases between them. The CDR3 runs 16 residues. CDR3 bases: TGTGCCAGCAGTGAAGCACCCCAGAGATTTAATCAGCCCCAGCATTTT. It translates to CASSEAPQRFNQPQHF.

The chain is built from TRBV5-4 and TRBJ2-7; 10 bases line up with TRBD2. There are 14 residues in the CDR3. The junction had 6 bases not matched to a gene; V was cut back by 2 bases and J by 7 bases. Per germline, CDR1 SGHNT and CDR2 YYREEE (reference sequence). DNA of the CDR3: TGTGCCAGCAGCTTTCTAGCGGGAGTTGATGAGCAGTACTTC. It yields the protein CASSFLAGVDEQYF.

Only a few counts were recorded for this clone. CDR3 DNA: TGTGCCAGCAGCCGGTTTATGAGGTCGGAGGAGAAACTGTTTTTT. It specifies CASSRFMRSEEKLFF. The chain recombines TRBV6-5 with TRBJ1-4; D remains unclear. Per germline, CDR1 MNHEY and CDR2 SVGAGI. Between the trimmed V and J ends, which lost 6 bases and 11 bases, there was a span of 22 bases. The CDR3 is 15 residues long.

V gene TRBV30 combines with J gene TRBJ1-6; TRBD1 aligns across 9 bases. The V gene's germline CDR1 is GTSNPN and CDR2 SVGIG (reference sequence). Trimming removed 3 bases from V and 7 bases from J; junction bases left unmatched: 16. CDR3 size: 18 residues. CDR3 sequence reads: CAWSPGQGVRTFNSPLHF. The CDR3 DNA reads as TGTGCCTGGAGCCCGGGACAGGGAGTGAGGACCTTCAATTCACCCCTCCACTTT.

The chain recombines TRBV6-2 or TRBV6-3 with TRBJ1-2; D not resolved. In germline, CDR1 is MNHEY, CDR2 SVGEGT. This CDR3 is 13 amino acids long. V gave up 2 bases and J gave up 7 bases, with 11 bases separating them. CDR3 nucleotides: TGTGCCAGCAGTTACGGGCGGGCTAGTGGCTACACCTTC. It specifies CASSYGRASGYTF.

This clone was observed a single time. One end of the junction is discordant with germline, which a read error may explain. The CDR3 is CVSSRDGNQETQYF. The CDR3 nucleotides are TGTGTCAGCAGCCGGGACGGGAACCAAGAGACCCAGTACTTC. The chain has TRBV7-2 and TRBJ2-5, with D perhaps assigned TRBD1 or TRBD2 (5 bases each). The germline V gene encodes CDR1 SGHTA and CDR2 FQGNSA. CDR3 length equals 14 residues.

This clone appeared a few times. This chain joins TRBV7-6 and TRBJ2-7; D gene uncertain. Trimming took 2 bases from V and 2 from J, leaving 7 bases between them. The CDR3 loop spans 13 amino acids. In germline, CDR1 is SGHVS, CDR2 FNYEAQ. The CDR3 region has the DNA TGTGCCAGCAGCTTACGACCTGCCTACGAGCAGTACTTC. Translated: CASSLRPAYEQYF.

The V call is TRBV5-1, the J call TRBJ2-3; TRBD2 matches 9 bases. The V and J ends lost 5 bases and 1 base, in that order; junction bases with no gene match: 8. CDR1 and CDR2 (germline): SGHRS, YFSETQ. The CDR3 contains 16 residues. The CDR3 is CASSEFSGGRTDTQYF. CDR3 bases: TGCGCCAGCAGTGAATTTAGCGGGGGCCGCACAGATACGCAGTATTTT.

This clone was seen a single time. The V and J genes are TRBV6-6 and TRBJ1-5; 10 nucleotides line up with TRBD1. The CDR3 has 15 amino acids. J was trimmed by 4 bases and V by 4 bases; bases with no gene match: 4. Germline-derived CDR1 and CDR2 are MNHNY and SVGAGI (reference sequence). DNA of the CDR3: TGTGCCAGCAGTTTGAGGACAGGGGGTAATCAGCCCCAGCATTTT. It codes for CASSLRTGGNQPQHF.

This sequence joins TRBV15 and TRBJ1-1; TRBD1 might be the D (6 bases). With 0 bases removed from V and 0 bases from J, the gap between germline ends came to 20 bases. The CDR3 sequence is 19 residues long. Per the germline V gene, CDR1 is LNHNV and CDR2 is YYDKDF (reference sequence). This chain's CDR3 is CATSRDRGQGYKLNTEAFF. Here the CDR3 DNA reads TGTGCCACCAGCAGAGATCGAGGGCAGGGGTATAAATTGAACACTGAAGCTTTCTTT. Full variable domain (outside the CDR3, taken from reference TRBV15 and TRBJ1-1): DAMVIQNPRYQVTQFGKPVTLSCSQTLNHNVMYWYQQKSSQAPKLLFHYYDKDFNNEADTPDNFQSRRPNTSFCFLDIRSPGLGDTAMYLCATSRDRGQGYKLNTEAFFGQGTRLTVV.

This chain uses TRBV30 with TRBJ1-6; TRBD1 might be the D (6 bases). V lost 5 bases, J lost 10 bases, and 21 bases lay in between. Germline values: CDR1 GTSNPN, CDR2 SVGIG (reference sequence). This CDR3 comprises 15 residues. The CDR3 protein is CAWPRGGALTSPLHF. DNA of the CDR3: TGTGCCTGGCCCCGGGGGGGGGCCTTGACATCACCCCTCCACTTT.

The chain recombines TRBV4-2 with TRBJ2-1; 14 nucleotides match TRBD2. Germline-derived CDR1 and CDR2 are LGHNA and YNFKEQ. V shed 1 base, J shed 9 bases, and the junction held 11 bases outside the gene matches. This CDR3 has 18 amino acids. CDR3 protein: CASSQGLGLAGGGGEQFF. The CDR3 coding sequence is TGTGCCAGCAGCCAAGGGCTCGGACTAGCGGGAGGAGGGGGTGAGCAGTTCTTC.

The chain has TRBV28 and TRBJ2-2; perhaps TRBD1 as D (6 bases). CDR1 is MDHEN and CDR2 is SYDVKM in the germline V gene. The germline V and J ends were trimmed by 6 bases and 1 base, with 21 bases remaining between them. The CDR3 has 18 amino acids. Here the CDR3 DNA reads TGTGCCAGCAGCTATACCCCCTCAGCAGGGGAGAACACCGGGGAGCTGTTTTTT. It encodes CASSYTPSAGENTGELFF.

This sequence joins TRBV20-1 and TRBJ2-1; 12 bases match TRBD2. V was clipped by 3 bases and J by 6 bases; unmatched bases: 6. Germline CDR1 is DFQATT and CDR2 is SNEGSKA (reference sequence). This CDR3 has 15 amino acids. This CDR3 is CSASITSGRFNEQFF. The DNA of the CDR3 is TGCAGTGCTAGTATCACTAGCGGGAGGTTCAATGAGCAGTTCTTC.

This chain uses TRBV11-2 with TRBJ2-4; D not resolved. This CDR3 contains 12 residues. Trimming stripped 5 bases from V and 9 bases from J, with 11 bases between. Germline V gives CDR1 SGHAT, CDR2 FQNNGV. The CDR3 sequence is CASSLPVGIQYF. Written as DNA, the CDR3 is TGTGCCAGCAGCCTACCCGTAGGCATTCAGTACTTC.

The J gene is TRBJ2-5, the V gene TRBV5-8; 8 positions match TRBD1. V shed 4 bases, J shed 2 bases, and the junction held 10 bases outside the gene matches. This CDR3 is built from 16 residues. The V gene's germline CDR1 is SGHTS and CDR2 YDEGEE. CDR3 DNA: TGTGCCAGCAGCCAAGGGACAGGTAGCCGGCAAGAGACCCAGTACTTC. This encodes CASSQGTGSRQETQYF.

V is TRBV21-1 and J is TRBJ1-5. TRBV21-1 is listed as a pseudogene. CDR3 size: 14 residues. In DNA form, the CDR3 reads TGTGCCAGCAGCAAAGACGGAGGGGATCAGCCCCAGCATTTT. This codes for CASSKDGGDQPQHF.

The J gene is TRBJ2-1, the V gene TRBV7-9, with D maybe TRBD2 (6 bases). CDR3 length: 14 amino acids. Germline loops: CDR1 SEHNR, CDR2 FQNEAQ (reference sequence). With 2 bases removed from V and 5 bases from J, the gap between germline ends came to 10 bases. The DNA of the CDR3 is TGTGCCAGCAGCTTATTGGGGGGAGACAATGAGCAGTTCTTC. Translated, it gives CASSLLGGDNEQFF.

This chain links TRBV21-1 with TRBJ2-1; TRBD1, the table's D call, was not compared with the DNA. TRBV21-1 is flagged as a pseudogene. The CDR3 totals 19 residues. The CDR3 DNA reads as TGTGCCAGCAGCAAAGAGGGGGAAGGAAGTACGTCTCGAGGTAGCGAGCAGTTCTTC. This codes for CASSKEGEGSTSRGSEQFF.

The V and J genes are TRBV4-1 and TRBJ2-7; possibly TRBD1 or TRBD2 for D (6 bases each). V was cut by 4 bases and J by 4 bases, with 17 bases left in between. Germline CDR1 MGHRA, CDR2 YSYEKL. The CDR3 is 15 residues long. The CDR3 region has the DNA TGCGCCAGCAGCCCCAAGGGGGGAGAATTTTACGAGCAGTACTTC. Translated: CASSPKGGEFYEQYF.

The chain uses TRBV7-9 and TRBJ1-2; D gene unclear. Germline CDR1 SEHNR, CDR2 FQNEAQ (reference sequence). Trimming removed 4 bases at V and 8 bases at J, with 17 bases between. The length of the CDR3 is 14 residues. The CDR3 coding sequence is TGTGCCAGCAGCTGGAACCGGGGAATAGGGGGCTACACCTTC. This gives the protein CASSWNRGIGGYTF.

This chain links TRBV2 with TRBJ2-3; D is uncertain. The CDR3 has 14 residues. CDR1 and CDR2 from the germline V gene are SNHLY and FYNNEI. The V end was cut by 10 bases, the J end by 2 bases, with 16 bases between. For the CDR3, the DNA is TGTGCCATCCCCCTTGGCTCTTACACAGATACGCAGTATTTT. Residues: CAIPLGSYTDTQYF.

The chain links TRBV6-2 or TRBV6-3 to TRBJ2-3, with D possibly being TRBD2 (5 bases). Germline V gives CDR1 MNHEY, CDR2 SVGEGT. The CDR3 has 17 residues. Trimming stripped 0 bases from V and 2 bases from J, with 15 bases between. CDR3 DNA sequence: TGTGCCAGCAGTTACTCGGAAACTGGACTCATCACAGATACGCAGTATTTT. It codes for CASSYSETGLITDTQYF.

The V gene is TRBV3-1 (or the pseudogene TRBV3-2), the J gene TRBJ2-5; D remains ambiguous. The CDR3 runs to 13 residues. V lost 8 bases, J lost 2 bases, and 12 bases lay in between. Looked up from germline, CDR1 is LGHDT and CDR2 is YNNKEL (reference sequence). The CDR3 region has the DNA TGTGCCAGCTCCCGGGCAGCGCAAGAGACCCAGTACTTC. Protein product: CASSRAAQETQYF.

This rearrangement joins TRBV11-2 to TRBJ2-2, with 9 bases aligning to TRBD2. CDR1 and CDR2 (germline): SGHAT, FQNNGV. The V segment lost 3 bases and the J segment 4 bases; nucleotides outside the gene matches: 3. The CDR3 contains 15 residues. CDR3 sequence (DNA): TGTGCCAGCAGCTTTAGCGGGAGCGGCACCGGGGAGCTGTTTTTT. This gives the protein CASSFSGSGTGELFF.

The genes are TRBV7-9 and TRBJ1-1; D may be TRBD1 (6 bases). The germline gives CDR1 SEHNR, CDR2 FQNEAQ (reference sequence). V gave up 8 bases and J gave up 1 base, with 17 bases separating them. This CDR3 region has 15 residues. In DNA, the CDR3 is TGTGCCAGCCTCGTACAGGGCGGCAAGAACACTGAAGCTTTCTTT. This encodes CASLVQGGKNTEAFF. The variable domain in full, completed from reference TRBV7-9 and TRBJ1-1, reads DTGVSQNPRHKITKRGQNVTFRCDPISEHNRLYWYRQTLGQGPEFLTYFQNEAQLEKSRLLSDRFSAERPKGSFSTLEIQRTEQGDSAMYLCASLVQGGKNTEAFFGQGTRLTVV.

This sequence joins TRBV7-8 and TRBJ2-1; TRBD2 might be the D (6 bases). Deletions cut 1 base from V and 0 bases from J, with 13 bases between. The CDR3 extends over 17 amino acids. Germline V lookup: CDR1 SGHVS, CDR2 FQNEAQ. CDR3 residues: CASSLGSGQSSYNEQFF. The CDR3 region has the DNA TGTGCCAGCAGCTTAGGTAGCGGTCAAAGCTCCTACAATGAGCAGTTCTTC.

CDR3 sequence reads: CASSLLAGFQETQYF. DNA for the CDR3: TGTGCCAGCAGCTTACTAGCGGGCTTCCAAGAGACCCAGTACTTC. The J gene is TRBJ2-5, the V gene TRBV7-2, with 8 bases identical to TRBD2. The trim removed 2 bases at V and 1 base at J, leaving 3 bases unmatched. The CDR3 sequence is 15 residues long. Germline lookup yields CDR1 SGHTA and CDR2 FQGNSA. The whole variable domain, remainder taken from reference TRBV7-2 and TRBJ2-5, is GAGVSQSPSNKVTEKGKDVELRCDPISGHTALYWYRQSLGQGLEFLIYFQGNSAPDKSGLPSDRFSAERTGGSVSTLTIQRTQQEDSAVYLCASSLLAGFQETQYFGPGTRLLVL.

This clone was observed a few times. The CDR3 coding sequence is TGCAGCGTTTTGGATCCCGGCGGGAGAGTGCAGACCCAGTACTTC. Residues: CSVLDPGGRVQTQYF. The V call is TRBV29-1, the J call TRBJ2-5, with 7 bases aligning to TRBD2. V shed 5 bases and J 6 bases; nucleotides not matched to a gene: 15. The CDR3 is 15 amino acids. The germline V gene encodes CDR1 SQVTM and CDR2 ANQGSEA. Looking up the rest from reference TRBV29-1 and TRBJ2-5 gives the full variable domain: SAVISQKPSRDICQRGTSLTIQCQVDSQVTMMFWYRQQPGQSLTLIATANQGSEATYESGFVIDKFPISRPNLTFSTLTVSNMSPEDSSIYLCSVLDPGGRVQTQYFGPGTRLLVL.